The rows below give T cell receptor beta chains drawn from one sample of a study of control samples from healthy donors and cancer patients. Assay used: immunoSEQ multiplex PCR; TCRdb lists only in-frame clones, some missing. The sample gives about 70,000 clones, over 90% of which show up once; more than 2.5% is in the top ten. Sequenced input: blood. These receptors all come from a woman aged 25 to 39 in good health. Both conserved end residues are part of each CDR3.

13	TRBJ1-1	TRBV6-5	CASSFEGGTEAFF
15	TRBJ1-3	TRBV7-9	CASSRNGDSGNTIYF
13	TRBJ1-3	TRBV9	CASSVAPGNTIYF
13	TRBJ1-6	TRBV25-1	CASSDTAPSPLHF
16	TRBJ1-1	TRBV5-6	CASSNRDRTFNTEAFF
15	TRBJ1-4	TRBV6-5	CATQPFDRREEKLFF
14	TRBJ2-2	TRBV28	CASLKPLAPGELFF
18	TRBJ1-6	TRBV3-1/TRBV3-2	CASSQELSGGPYNSPLHF
13	TRBJ1-2	TRBV12-3/TRBV12-4	CASRGTANYGYTF
15	TRBJ2-4	TRBV11-3	CASSYQGQGENIQYF
13	TRBJ2-5	TRBV12-3/TRBV12-4	CASSFGFRETQYF
14	TRBJ2-7	TRBV19	CASSATTSGYEQYF